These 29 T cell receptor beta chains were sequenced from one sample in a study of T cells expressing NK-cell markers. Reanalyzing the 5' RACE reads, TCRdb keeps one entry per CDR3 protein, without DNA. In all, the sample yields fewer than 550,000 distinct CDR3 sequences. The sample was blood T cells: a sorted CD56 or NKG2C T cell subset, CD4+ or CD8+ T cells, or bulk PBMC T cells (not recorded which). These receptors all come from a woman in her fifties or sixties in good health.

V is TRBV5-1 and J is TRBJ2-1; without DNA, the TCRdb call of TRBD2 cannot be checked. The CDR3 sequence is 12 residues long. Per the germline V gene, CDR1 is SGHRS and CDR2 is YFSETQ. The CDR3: CASSPTSVEQFF.

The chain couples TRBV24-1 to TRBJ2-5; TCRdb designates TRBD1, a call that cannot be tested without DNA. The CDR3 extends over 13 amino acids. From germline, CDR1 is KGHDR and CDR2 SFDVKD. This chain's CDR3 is CATSGTGQGAQYF.

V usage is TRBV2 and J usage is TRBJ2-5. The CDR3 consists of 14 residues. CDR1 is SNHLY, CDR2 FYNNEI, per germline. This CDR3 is CASSEGIPYGTQYF.

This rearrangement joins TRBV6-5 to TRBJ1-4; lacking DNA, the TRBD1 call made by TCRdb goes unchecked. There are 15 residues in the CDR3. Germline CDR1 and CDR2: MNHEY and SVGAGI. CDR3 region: CASSYSDREGEKLFF.

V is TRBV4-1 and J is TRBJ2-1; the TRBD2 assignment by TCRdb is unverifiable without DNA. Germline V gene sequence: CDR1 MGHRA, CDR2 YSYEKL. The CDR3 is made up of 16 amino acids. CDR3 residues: CASSQRWATSANEQFF.

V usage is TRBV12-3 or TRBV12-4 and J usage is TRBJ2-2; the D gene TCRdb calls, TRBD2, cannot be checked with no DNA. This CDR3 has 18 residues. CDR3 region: CASSPNSLAGLNTGELFF.

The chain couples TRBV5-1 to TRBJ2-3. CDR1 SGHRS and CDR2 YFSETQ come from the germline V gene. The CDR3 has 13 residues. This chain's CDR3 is CASDAGLTDTQYF.

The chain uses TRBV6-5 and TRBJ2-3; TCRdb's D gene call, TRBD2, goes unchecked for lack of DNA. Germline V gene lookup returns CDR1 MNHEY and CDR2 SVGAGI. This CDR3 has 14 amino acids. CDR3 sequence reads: CASSSGLSTDTQYF.

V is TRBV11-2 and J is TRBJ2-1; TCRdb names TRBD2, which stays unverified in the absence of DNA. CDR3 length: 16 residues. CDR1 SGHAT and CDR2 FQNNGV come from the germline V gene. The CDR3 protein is CASSSTRLSGRNEQFF.

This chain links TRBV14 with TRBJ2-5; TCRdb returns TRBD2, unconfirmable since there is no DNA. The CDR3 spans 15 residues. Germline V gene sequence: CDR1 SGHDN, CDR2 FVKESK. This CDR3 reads CASSQVVSGRETQYF. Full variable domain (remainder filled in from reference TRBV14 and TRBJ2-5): EAGVTQFPSHSVIEKGQTVTLRCDPISGHDNLYWYRRVMGKEIKFLLHFVKESKQDESGMPNNRFLAERTGGTYSTLKVQPAELEDSGVYFCASSQVVSGRETQYFGPGTRLLVL.

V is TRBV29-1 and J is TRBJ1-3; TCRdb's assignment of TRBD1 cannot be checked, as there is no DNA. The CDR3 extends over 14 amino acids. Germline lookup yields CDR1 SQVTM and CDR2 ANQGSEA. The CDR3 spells CSVGTLGGGNTIYF.

The CDR3 is CASRKAGGPRGANVLTF. The genes are TRBV11-2 and TRBJ2-6; the D gene TCRdb calls, TRBD2, cannot be checked with no DNA. Germline CDR1 SGHAT, CDR2 FQNNGV. The CDR3 is 17 amino acids. The full variable domain, rest sourced from reference TRBV11-2 and TRBJ2-6, is EAGVAQSPRYKIIEKRQSVAFWCNPISGHATLYWYQQILGQGPKLLIQFQNNGVVDDSQLPKDRFSAERLKGVDSTLKIQPAKLEDSAVYLCASRKAGGPRGANVLTFGAGSRLTVL.

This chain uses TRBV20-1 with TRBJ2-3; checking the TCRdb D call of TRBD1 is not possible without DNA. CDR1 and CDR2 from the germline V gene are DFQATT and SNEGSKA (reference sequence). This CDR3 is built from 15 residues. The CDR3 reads CSADRADPGGDTQYF.

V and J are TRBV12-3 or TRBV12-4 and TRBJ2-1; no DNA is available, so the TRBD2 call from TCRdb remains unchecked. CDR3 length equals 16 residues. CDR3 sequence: CASRTPGLGVRSEQFF.

The chain's CDR3 is CSATPLANIQYF. The chain carries TRBV20-1 and TRBJ2-4; the D gene TCRdb calls, TRBD2, cannot be checked with no DNA. This CDR3 region has 12 residues. CDR1 is DFQATT, CDR2 SNEGSKA, per germline (reference sequence).

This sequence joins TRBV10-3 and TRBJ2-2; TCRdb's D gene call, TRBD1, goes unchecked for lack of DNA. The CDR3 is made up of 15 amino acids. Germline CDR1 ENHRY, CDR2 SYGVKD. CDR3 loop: CAISVDPGPPGELFF.

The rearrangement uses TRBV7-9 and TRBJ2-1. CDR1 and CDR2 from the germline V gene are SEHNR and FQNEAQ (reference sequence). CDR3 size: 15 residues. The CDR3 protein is CASSLGQIGYNEQFF.

The CDR3 spells CASSWTVELFF. V usage is TRBV7-2 and J usage is TRBJ2-2; TCRdb gives TRBD1 as the D gene, but with no DNA this cannot be confirmed. CDR1 and CDR2 from the germline V gene are SGHTA and FQGNSA. The CDR3 covers 11 residues.

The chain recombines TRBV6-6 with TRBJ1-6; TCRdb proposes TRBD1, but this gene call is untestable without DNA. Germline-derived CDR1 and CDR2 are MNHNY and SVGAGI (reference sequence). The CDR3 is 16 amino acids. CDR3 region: CASSRGGTGSNSPLHF.

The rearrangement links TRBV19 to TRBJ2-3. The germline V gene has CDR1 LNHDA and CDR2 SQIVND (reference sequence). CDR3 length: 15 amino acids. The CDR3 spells CASTRGDAVTDTQYF.

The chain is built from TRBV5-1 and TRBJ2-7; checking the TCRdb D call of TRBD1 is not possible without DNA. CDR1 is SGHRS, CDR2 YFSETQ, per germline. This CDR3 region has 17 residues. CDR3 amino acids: CASSLVSGTGPNLEQYF.

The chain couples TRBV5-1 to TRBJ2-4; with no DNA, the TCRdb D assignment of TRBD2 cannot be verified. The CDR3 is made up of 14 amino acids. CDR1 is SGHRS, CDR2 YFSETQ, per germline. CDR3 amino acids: CASSLERTDNIQYF.

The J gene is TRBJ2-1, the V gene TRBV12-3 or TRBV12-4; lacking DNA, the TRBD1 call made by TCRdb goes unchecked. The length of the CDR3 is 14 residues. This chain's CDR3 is CASRRRTGYNEQFF.

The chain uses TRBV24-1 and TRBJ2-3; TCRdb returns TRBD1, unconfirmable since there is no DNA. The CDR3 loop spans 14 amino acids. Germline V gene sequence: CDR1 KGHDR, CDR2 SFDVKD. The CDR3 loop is CATSTDRGLDTQYF.

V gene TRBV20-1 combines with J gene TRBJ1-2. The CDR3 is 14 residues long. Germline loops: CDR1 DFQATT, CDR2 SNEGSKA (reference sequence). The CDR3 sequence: CSATDPRANYGYTF.

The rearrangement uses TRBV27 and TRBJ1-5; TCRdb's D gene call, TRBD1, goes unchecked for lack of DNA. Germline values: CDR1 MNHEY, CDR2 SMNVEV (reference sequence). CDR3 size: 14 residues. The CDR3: CASSLTGAGQPQHF.

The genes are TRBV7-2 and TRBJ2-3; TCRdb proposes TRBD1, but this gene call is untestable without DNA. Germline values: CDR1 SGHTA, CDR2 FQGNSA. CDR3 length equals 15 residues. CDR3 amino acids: CASSLDGKGPDTQYF.

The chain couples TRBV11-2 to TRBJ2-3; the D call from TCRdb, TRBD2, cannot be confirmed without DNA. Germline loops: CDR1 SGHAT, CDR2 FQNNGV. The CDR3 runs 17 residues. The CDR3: CASSLDRLAGAGDTQYF. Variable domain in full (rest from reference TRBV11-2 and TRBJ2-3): EAGVAQSPRYKIIEKRQSVAFWCNPISGHATLYWYQQILGQGPKLLIQFQNNGVVDDSQLPKDRFSAERLKGVDSTLKIQPAKLEDSAVYLCASSLDRLAGAGDTQYFGPGTRLTVL.

CDR3 residues: CASSLGPVGAIYNEQFF. The rearrangement links TRBV5-1 to TRBJ2-1; there is no DNA to check the TCRdb D call of TRBD1. This CDR3 region has 17 residues. Germline V gene lookup returns CDR1 SGHRS and CDR2 YFSETQ.